This TCR beta chain comes out of a study of cytomegalovirus exposure and HLA in healthy donors. The primer mix had 60 Vbeta and 13 Jbeta primers. Assay used: immunoSEQ multiplex PCR; TCRdb lists only in-frame clones, some missing. Across about 200,000 clones, the top ten clones capture around 0.7% of the sample. CDR1 is SGDLS and CDR2 is YYNGEE in the germline V gene. The CDR3 sequence is 16 residues long. Trimming took off 4 bases at V and 0 bases at J, with 14 bases between the two ends. On this clone itself: Its target is not known.

General observations from the study: A previous analysis found most TCR beta V segments productive roughly 87% or roughly 30% of the time. The investigators catalogued 150 to 200 TCR beta chains as cytomegalovirus-associated. The CMV antigen specificity of a few CMV-associated chains was confirmed through in vitro analysis. A missense DCLRE1C variant was associated with V- and J-gene trimming of TCR beta chains in a later analysis, and an independent cohort replicated the association.

Sequenced material: PBMCs. The receptor's source is a boy aged 5-17 years in good health and CMV-seronegative. The chain carries TRBV9 and TRBJ1-3; no reliable D call. CDR3 sequence: CASSPLAGSSGNTIYF. The DNA for the CDR3 is TGTGCCAGCAGCCCCTTGGCGGGAAGCTCTGGAAACACCATATATTTT.